The 21 T cell receptor beta chains below come from one sample, sequenced in a study of T-cell reconstitution after alpha-beta-depleted transplantation in children. Unique molecular identifiers were used in preparing the TCRbeta library. In TCRdb, the PCR reads were re-called with MiXCR into one record per CDR3 protein. The data show 490,000 or so distinct CDR3 sequences, with around 12% seen just once and about 5.6% held by the top ten. The sequencing used PBMCs from the stem cell graft donor, collected from the stem cell graft. The receptors were sampled from a human donor who donated a stem cell graft to a child with combined immunodeficiency.

This clonotype was seen more than once but under ten times. The V gene is TRBV6-2 or TRBV6-3, the J gene TRBJ2-5; either TRBD1 or TRBD2 may supply D (5 bases each). The CDR3 is 14 residues long. Trimming left V 5 bases short and J 6 bases short, with 16 bases between. Germline V lookup: CDR1 MNHEY, CDR2 SVGEGT. CDR3 sequence (DNA): TGTGCCAGCAGTCCCCCCGGGACCATGAAGACCCAGTACTTC. Amino acids: CASSPPGTMKTQYF.

The chain is built from TRBV4-2 and TRBJ2-2; 14 nucleotides match TRBD2. Trimming took 4 bases from V and 0 from J; bases not matched to a gene: 7. Germline CDR1 and CDR2: LGHNA and YNFKEQ. This CDR3 is built from 19 residues. The DNA of the CDR3 is TGTGCCAGCAGCCGACTAGCGGGGGGGAGAAATACGAACACCGGGGAGCTGTTTTTT. This encodes CASSRLAGGRNTNTGELFF.

This clonotype occurred a few times. This chain uses TRBV7-2 with TRBJ2-2; D uncertain. Germline loops: CDR1 SGHTA, CDR2 FQGNSA. The CDR3 extends over 15 amino acids. V was pared by 2 bases and J by 2 bases, with 9 bases between. The CDR3 loop is CASSLLTTNTGELFF. The DNA for the CDR3 is TGTGCCAGCAGCTTATTGACAACTAACACCGGGGAGCTGTTTTTT.

J is TRBJ2-5 and V is TRBV12-3 or TRBV12-4; tentatively, D is TRBD2 (5 bases). This CDR3 comprises 15 residues. The V end lost 3 bases, the J end lost 3 bases, and 14 bases lay between the germline ends. The CDR3 nucleotides read TGTGCCAGCAGTTTCGGGAAGGTGGAAGAAGAGACCCAGTACTTC. This translates into CASSFGKVEEETQYF.

This clonotype was seen a few times. The J gene is TRBJ2-1, the V gene TRBV7-2; 9 positions match TRBD2. The CDR3 extends over 17 amino acids. V trimming: 3 bases; J trimming: 4 bases; junction bases outside the gene matches: 10. Germline lookup yields CDR1 SGHTA and CDR2 FQGNSA. The CDR3 loop reads CASSLFHLAGPYNEQFF. The CDR3, as DNA: TGTGCCAGCAGCTTGTTTCACCTAGCGGGACCATACAATGAGCAGTTCTTC.

Only a few counts were recorded for this clonotype. The chain employs TRBV5-6 and TRBJ2-1; D unresolved. This CDR3 spans 13 amino acids. CDR1 and CDR2 from the germline V gene are SGHDT and YYEEEE. Deletions cut 2 bases from V and 10 bases from J, with 13 bases between. The CDR3 loop reads CASSLGVGSEQFF. DNA of the CDR3: TGTGCCAGCAGCTTAGGTGTCGGTAGCGAGCAGTTCTTC.

The V call is TRBV3-1, the J call TRBJ2-1; 10 bases fit TRBD2. CDR1 is LGHDT, CDR2 YNNKEL, per germline (reference sequence). Trimming removed 4 bases from V and 3 bases from J; junction bases left unmatched: 9. This CDR3 is built from 17 residues. The CDR3 protein is CASSPGVAGGSYNEQFF. For the CDR3, the DNA is TGTGCCAGCAGCCCTGGGGTAGCGGGGGGCAGCTACAATGAGCAGTTCTTC.

V usage is TRBV5-5 and J usage is TRBJ2-2, with a tentative D call TRBD2 (6 bases). Looked up from germline, CDR1 is SGHKS and CDR2 is YYEKEE (reference sequence). The V end was cut by 7 bases, the J end by 0 bases, with 10 bases between. CDR3 size: 14 residues. The CDR3 DNA follows: TGTGCCAGCGGAGGGCACCCGAACACCGGGGAGCTGTTTTTT. It specifies CASGGHPNTGELFF.

The genes are TRBV7-2 and TRBJ1-2, with D perhaps TRBD1 (5 bases). The CDR3 extends over 16 amino acids. V shed 2 bases and J shed 5 bases, with 18 bases lying between them. Looked up from germline, CDR1 is SGHTA and CDR2 is FQGNSA. The CDR3 nucleotides are TGTGCCAGCAGCTTATCGTTAAGGGTTGGGGGGTATGGCTACACCTTC. Amino acids: CASSLSLRVGGYGYTF.

With regard to this clonotype: Relative to the germline gene, one junction end is altered; a read error may explain this. The rearrangement joins TRBV11-2 to TRBJ2-2; TRBD2 agrees at 11 bases. Germline V gene data show CDR1 as SGHAT and CDR2 as FQNNGV. The CDR3 has 17 amino acids. The CDR3 DNA reads as TGTGCCACCAGCTTATTTCAACTAGCGGGAGCCACCGGGGAGCTGTTTTTT. Its protein is CATSLFQLAGATGELFF. The full variable domain, in which reference TRBV11-2 and TRBJ2-2 provide the parts outside the CDR3, is EAGVAQSPRYKIIEKRQSVAFWCNPISGHATLYWYQQILGQGPKLLIQFQNNGVVDDSQLPKDRFSAERLKGVDSTLKIQPAKLEDSAVYLCATSLFQLAGATGELFFGEGSRLTVL.

Many counts were recorded for this clonotype. The chain links TRBV7-9 to TRBJ2-1; perhaps TRBD2 as D (6 bases). The CDR3 extends over 16 amino acids. The V gene's germline CDR1 is SEHNR and CDR2 FQNEAQ (reference sequence). V was shortened by 5 bases and J by 3 bases, with 17 bases between the two germline ends. CDR3 in amino acids: CASSGRILIHYNEQFF. As DNA, the CDR3 is TGTGCCAGCAGCGGGAGGATCCTTATTCACTACAATGAGCAGTTCTTC.

This clonotype was seen only a few times. J is TRBJ2-3 and V is TRBV18; 8 bases line up with TRBD1. Germline V gene lookup returns CDR1 KGHSH and CDR2 LQKENI. This CDR3 spans 17 amino acids. With V trimmed by 1 base and J by 0 bases, 6 bases remained unmatched. The CDR3 nucleotides read TGTGCCAGCTCACCACTTCTGGACAGGGCTAGCACAGATACGCAGTATTTT. Encoded protein: CASSPLLDRASTDTQYF.

This clonotype has only a few counts. The chain joins TRBV7-3 to TRBJ2-3; 8 nucleotides align to TRBD2. The junction had 6 bases not matched to a gene; V was cut back by 5 bases and J by 2 bases. Germline assignment: CDR1 SGHTA and CDR2 FQGTGA. This CDR3 spans 15 amino acids. Here the CDR3 DNA reads TGTGCCAGCAGCCCAAGGGGACTAGACACAGATACGCAGTATTTT. It is translated as CASSPRGLDTDTQYF.

Only a few counts were recorded for this clonotype. The chain has TRBV27 and TRBJ1-1; 7 bases agree with TRBD1. The CDR3 is 21 residues long. CDR1 is MNHEY and CDR2 is SMNVEV in the germline V gene (reference sequence). V dropped 3 bases and J dropped 0; count of bases not matched to a gene: 22. The CDR3 is CASSFRGSPTGKGWVNTEAFF. Here the CDR3 DNA reads TGTGCCAGCAGTTTTAGAGGCTCTCCGACAGGGAAGGGCTGGGTGAACACTGAAGCTTTCTTT.

This sequence joins TRBV13 and TRBJ2-5, with 14 bases matching TRBD2. CDR1 and CDR2 from the germline V gene are PRHDT and FYEKMQ (reference sequence). Trimming removed 3 bases from V and 2 bases from J; junction bases left unmatched: 5. The CDR3 sequence is 17 residues long. The DNA for the CDR3 is TGTGCCAGCAGCTTGACTAGCGGGGGGGCCAAACAAGAGACCCAGTACTTC. Translating it yields CASSLTSGGAKQETQYF.

This clonotype was counted many times. J is TRBJ2-7 and V is TRBV4-2; no clear D. V was trimmed by 3 bases and J by 0 bases, leaving 12 bases between them. CDR3 length equals 15 residues. Looked up from germline, CDR1 is LGHNA and CDR2 is YNFKEQ. The CDR3 coding sequence is TGTGCCAGCAGCCACCCTGGCCAGCGCTCCTACGAGCAGTACTTC. Protein product: CASSHPGQRSYEQYF.

This clonotype was found a few times. This chain connects TRBV7-9 to TRBJ1-1; TRBD1 matches 8 bases. V shed 5 bases, J shed 4 bases, and the junction held 12 bases outside the gene matches. There are 16 residues in the CDR3. The germline CDR1 and CDR2 sequences are SEHNR and FQNEAQ (reference sequence). CDR3 sequence: CASSLYRGLGLTEAFF. The DNA for the CDR3 is TGTGCCAGCAGCCTTTACAGGGGGTTGGGTCTCACTGAAGCTTTCTTT.

This clonotype was observed at least ten times. This sequence joins TRBV12-3 or TRBV12-4 and TRBJ2-6; D call uncertain. V gave up 2 bases and J gave up 2 bases, with 7 bases separating them. The CDR3 contains 15 residues. The CDR3 spells CASSLYTAGANVLTF. The DNA for the CDR3 is TGTGCCAGCAGTTTATACACGGCTGGGGCCAACGTCCTGACTTTC.

Notes on this clonotype: Since a much larger clone is just one base distant, this may be a read error. The chain uses TRBV12-3 or TRBV12-4 and TRBJ2-1, with D unresolved. V was trimmed by 3 bases and J by 1 base, leaving 13 bases between them. The CDR3 consists of 16 residues. CDR3 protein: CASSLDPLWSYNEQFF. CDR3 DNA: TGTGCCAGCAGTTTGGATCCCCTCTGGTCCTACAATGAGCAGTTCTTC.

This clonotype was seen only a few times. The chain is built from TRBV7-8 and TRBJ1-1, with no clear D. Between the trimmed V and J ends, which lost 5 bases and 0 bases, there was a span of 10 bases. This CDR3 has 14 residues. Germline V gives CDR1 SGHVS, CDR2 FQNEAQ. CDR3: CASSPRLLNTEAFF. CDR3 nucleotide sequence: TGTGCCAGCAGCCCCCGACTTCTGAACACTGAAGCTTTCTTT.

The rearrangement uses TRBV7-2 and TRBJ1-4; D perhaps matches TRBD1 (5 bases). This CDR3 contains 15 residues. Deletions cut 3 bases from V and 1 base from J, with 9 bases between. CDR1 is SGHTA, CDR2 FQGNSA, per germline. CDR3: CASSLSRGTNEKLFF. CDR3 sequence (DNA): TGTGCCAGCAGCTTGTCAAGGGGAACTAATGAAAAACTGTTTTTT.